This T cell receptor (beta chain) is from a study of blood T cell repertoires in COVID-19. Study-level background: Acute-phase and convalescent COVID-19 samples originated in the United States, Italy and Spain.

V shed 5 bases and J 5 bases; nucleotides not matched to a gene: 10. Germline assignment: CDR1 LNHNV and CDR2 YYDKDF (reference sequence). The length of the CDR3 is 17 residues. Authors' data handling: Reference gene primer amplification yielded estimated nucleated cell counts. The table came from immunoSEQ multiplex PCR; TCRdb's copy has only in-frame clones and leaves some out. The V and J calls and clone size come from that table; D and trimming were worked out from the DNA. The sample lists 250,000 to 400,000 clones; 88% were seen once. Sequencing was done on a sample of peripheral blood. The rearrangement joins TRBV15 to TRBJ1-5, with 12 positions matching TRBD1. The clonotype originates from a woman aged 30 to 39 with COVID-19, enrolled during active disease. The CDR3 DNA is TGTGCCACCAGCGGGGACAGGGGGCAATATTCGGATCAGCCCCAGCATTTT. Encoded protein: CATSGDRGQYSDQPQHF.